This entry lists 14 T cell receptor beta chains sequenced from one sample in a study of blood T cell repertoires in COVID-19 (dated by TCRdb to 2019 to 2021). The library was built by means of the immunoSEQ multiplex PCR assay. What TCRdb holds here is the immuneACCESS table cut down to in-frame rearrangements. Part of the clones is not present; checked against another copy, under half of the missing clones reflect an unresolved V gene, and the others are unexplained. The sample table contains roughly 53,000 clones; only one count was recorded for 85% to 90% of them. The ten largest make up 2.1% of the sample. The specimen sequenced was peripheral blood. These receptors were collected from an elderly woman with COVID-19, enrolled during active disease.

The chain links TRBV6-4 to TRBJ1-1; TRBD1 aligns across 9 bases. Per germline, CDR1 MRHNA and CDR2 SNTAGT. Trimming removed 7 bases from V and 4 bases from J; junction bases left unmatched: 4. The CDR3 contains 13 residues. CDR3 DNA sequence: TGTGCCAGCATCGGACAGGGGACCACTGAAGCTTTCTTT. Translating it yields CASIGQGTTEAFF.

The V and J genes are TRBV12-3 or TRBV12-4 and TRBJ1-2; D is undetermined. This CDR3 is built from 12 residues. The V gene lost 6 bases and the J gene lost 6 bases, with 11 bases spanning the gap. CDR3 region: CASSPRGDGYTF. CDR3 nucleotide sequence: TGTGCCAGCAGCCCCCGGGGTGATGGCTACACCTTC.

The chain uses TRBV11-2 and TRBJ1-5; 11 bases align to TRBD1. The V gene end was trimmed by 5 bases and the J gene end by 6 bases; junction bases not matched to a gene: 6. The CDR3 is 15 amino acids. Germline loops: CDR1 SGHAT, CDR2 FQNNGV. The CDR3 spells CASSQDRGQGQPQHF. In DNA, the CDR3 is TGTGCCAGCAGCCAGGACAGGGGGCAAGGTCAGCCCCAGCATTTT.

The V and J genes are TRBV6-6 and TRBJ1-1, with D possibly being TRBD1 (6 bases). The CDR3 spans 15 residues. Looked up from germline, CDR1 is MNHNY and CDR2 is SVGAGI (reference sequence). Trimming stripped 6 bases from V and 4 bases from J, with 18 bases between. CDR3 sequence (DNA): TGTGCCAGCAGGACTCAGGGGTCGGATCTCACTGAAGCTTTCTTT. Protein sequence: CASRTQGSDLTEAFF.

The rearrangement joins TRBV9 to TRBJ1-5, with D tentatively TRBD1 (6 bases). The CDR3 consists of 14 residues. V lost 4 bases to trimming and J lost 2 bases, with 10 bases between them. The V gene's germline CDR1 is SGDLS and CDR2 YYNGEE. The CDR3 region is CASSSHRGNQPQHF. Here the CDR3 DNA reads TGTGCCAGCAGCTCCCACAGGGGCAATCAGCCCCAGCATTTT.

V and J are TRBV9 and TRBJ2-5; no definite D call. CDR1 and CDR2 (germline): SGDLS, YYNGEE. The CDR3 is 13 residues long. Trimming removed 4 bases at V and 5 bases at J, with 12 bases between. CDR3 in amino acids: CASSRDVSETQYF. The CDR3 nucleotides read TGTGCCAGCAGCCGCGACGTTAGCGAGACCCAGTACTTC. The full variable domain, its missing parts supplied by reference TRBV9 and TRBJ2-5, is DSGVTQTPKHLITATGQRVTLRCSPRSGDLSVYWYQQSLDQGLQFLIQYYNGEERAKGNILERFSAQQFPDLHSELNLSSLELGDSALYFCASSRDVSETQYFGPGTRLLVL.

The count of this clone is one. This rearrangement joins TRBV6-5 to TRBJ2-2; D might be TRBD2 (6 bases). V lost 4 bases and J 2 bases, leaving 11 bases between the germline ends. This CDR3 region has 15 residues. Germline V lookup: CDR1 MNHEY, CDR2 SVGAGI. The CDR3 coding sequence is TGTGCCAGCAGTTCGCCGCGGGGCAACACCGGGGAGCTGTTTTTT. Its protein is CASSSPRGNTGELFF.

V and J are TRBV20-1 and TRBJ1-2; D may be TRBD1 (5 bases). The CDR3 runs 13 residues. Trimming cost V 3 bases and J 4 bases, with 12 bases left between them. Germline values: CDR1 DFQATT, CDR2 SNEGSKA (reference sequence). The CDR3 is CSASPRATYGYTF. For the CDR3, the DNA is TGCAGTGCTAGTCCCAGGGCTACCTATGGCTACACCTTC.

CDR3 sequence: CASSWTGGHGEQFF. The CDR3 DNA reads as TGTGCCAGCAGCTGGACAGGGGGCCACGGTGAGCAGTTCTTC. V gene TRBV9 combines with J gene TRBJ2-1, with TRBD1 matching over 11 bases. There are 14 residues in the CDR3. Germline lookup yields CDR1 SGDLS and CDR2 YYNGEE. The trim removed 4 bases at V and 9 bases at J, leaving 6 bases unmatched.

CDR3 protein: CASSWRQTKSGANYGYTF. Written as DNA, the CDR3 is TGTGCCAGCTCCTGGAGACAGACGAAGAGTGGAGCTAACTATGGCTACACCTTC. The gene calls are TRBV18 and TRBJ1-2; a weak D match, TRBD1 (5 bases). This CDR3 spans 18 amino acids. Trimming shortened V by 6 bases and J by 0 bases, and 23 bases separated the two germline ends. Germline V lookup: CDR1 KGHSH, CDR2 LQKENI.

The chain carries TRBV7-6 and TRBJ2-2, with TRBD2 identical over 7 bases. The germline CDR1 and CDR2 sequences are SGHVS and FNYEAQ. This CDR3 is 17 amino acids long. Trimming removed 5 bases from V and 0 bases from J; junction bases left unmatched: 9. As DNA, the CDR3 is TGTGCCAGCAGCGCCGCCGGGACTACCACGAACACCGGGGAGCTGTTTTTT. It encodes CASSAAGTTTNTGELFF.

The V gene is TRBV9, the J gene TRBJ1-2, with a possible D match to TRBD1 (5 bases). CDR1 is SGDLS, CDR2 YYNGEE, per germline. V lost 1 base to trimming and J lost 7 bases, with 14 bases between them. The CDR3 totals 14 residues. Here the CDR3 reads CASSVKGVGGGYTF. In nucleotides, the CDR3 is TGTGCCAGCAGCGTAAAAGGGGTCGGGGGTGGCTACACCTTC. Full variable domain (rest looked up from reference TRBV9 and TRBJ1-2): DSGVTQTPKHLITATGQRVTLRCSPRSGDLSVYWYQQSLDQGLQFLIQYYNGEERAKGNILERFSAQQFPDLHSELNLSSLELGDSALYFCASSVKGVGGGYTFGSGTRLTVV.

This chain joins TRBV18 and TRBJ1-3; no clear D. Trimming pared 3 bases from V and 2 bases from J, leaving 11 bases between. Looked up from germline, CDR1 is KGHSH and CDR2 is LQKENI. The CDR3 spans 15 residues. The CDR3 DNA reads as TGTGCCAGCTCACCGGAGGGATTCGCTGGAAACACCATATATTTT. Encoded protein: CASSPEGFAGNTIYF.

The chain joins TRBV28 to TRBJ1-2; D is unclear. Trimming cost V 4 bases and J 3 bases, with 6 bases left between them. Germline V lookup: CDR1 MDHEN, CDR2 SYDVKM. The CDR3 totals 12 residues. CDR3 DNA: TGTGCCAGCAGTTATACAGACTATGGCTACACCTTC. It specifies CASSYTDYGYTF.